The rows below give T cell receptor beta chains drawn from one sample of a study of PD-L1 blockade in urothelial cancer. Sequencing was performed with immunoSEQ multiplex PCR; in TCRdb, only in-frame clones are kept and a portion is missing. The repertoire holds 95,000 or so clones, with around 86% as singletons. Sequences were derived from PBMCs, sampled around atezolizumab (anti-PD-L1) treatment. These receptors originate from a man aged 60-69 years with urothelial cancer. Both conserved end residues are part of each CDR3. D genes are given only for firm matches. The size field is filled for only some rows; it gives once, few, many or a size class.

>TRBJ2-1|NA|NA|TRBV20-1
TGCAGTGCTATCAGCAATGAGCAGTTCTTC
CSAISNEQFF
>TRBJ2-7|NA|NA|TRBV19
TGTGCCAGTAGTCGGCGGGTCCTCTCGGGGGAGCAGTACTTC
CASSRRVLSGEQYF
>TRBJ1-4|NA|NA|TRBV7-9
TGTGCCAGCAGCTCGGGGGTGTCAACTAATGAAAAACTGTTTTTT
CASSSGVSTNEKLFF
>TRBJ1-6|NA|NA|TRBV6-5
TGTGCCAGCAGTAAGGCGCGGAATTCACCCCTCCACTTT
CASSKARNSPLHF
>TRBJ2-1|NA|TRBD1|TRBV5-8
TGTGCCAGCATCGAGGCTGGGACAGGGGGCAATGAGCAGTTCTTC
CASIEAGTGGNEQFF
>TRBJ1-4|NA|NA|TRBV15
TGTGCCACCAGCAGAGGGGCAGGGATGGGTGAAAAACTGTTTTTT
CATSRGAGMGEKLFF
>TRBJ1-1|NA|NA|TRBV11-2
TGTGCCAGCAGCTTTCGGGGCACTGAAGCTTTCTTT
CASSFRGTEAFF
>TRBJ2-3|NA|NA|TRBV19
TGTGCCAGTAGTGTCAGGGTCACAGATACGCAGTATTTT
CASSVRVTDTQYF
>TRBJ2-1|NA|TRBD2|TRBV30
TGTGCCTTAGGACTAGCGGGATACAATGAGCAGTTCTTC
CALGLAGYNEQFF
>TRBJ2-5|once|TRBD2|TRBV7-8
TGTGCCAGCAGCTTTGGAGCGGGGGGGCCCCGGGGGGAGACCCAGTACTTC
CASSFGAGGPRGETQYF
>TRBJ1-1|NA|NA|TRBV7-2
TGTGCCAGCAGTGGGGCCAGCACAAGGGCTTTCTTT
CASSGASTRAFF
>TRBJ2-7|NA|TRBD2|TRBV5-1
TGCGCCAGCAGTAGCGGGGGCGCTTGGGACGAGCAGTACTTC
CASSSGGAWDEQYF
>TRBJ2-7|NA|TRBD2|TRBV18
TGTGCCAGCTCTGAGGGAGGGGTCTACGAGCAGTACTTC
CASSEGGVYEQYF
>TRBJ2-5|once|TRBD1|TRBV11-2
TGTGCCAGCAGATACACAGGGGGAGAGACCCAGTACTTC
CASRYTGGETQYF
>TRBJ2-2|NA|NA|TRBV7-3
TGTGCCAGCAGCTACGGTGCGGGCGGGGAGCTGTTTTTT
CASSYGAGGELFF
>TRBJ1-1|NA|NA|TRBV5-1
TGCGCCAGCAGCCCGCGGTGGAACACTGAAGCTTTCTTT
CASSPRWNTEAFF
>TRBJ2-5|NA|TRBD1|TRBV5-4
TGTGCCAGCAGCGGGGACAGGGTCATGGGAGAGACCCAGTACTTC
CASSGDRVMGETQYF
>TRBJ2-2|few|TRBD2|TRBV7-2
TGTGCCAGCAGCTGGACTAGCGGGAACACCGGGGAGCTGTTTTTT
CASSWTSGNTGELFF
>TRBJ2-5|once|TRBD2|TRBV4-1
TGCGCCAGCAGCCAAGATCGGGGAGGGGTCTTACAAGAGACCCAGTACTTC
CASSQDRGGVLQETQYF
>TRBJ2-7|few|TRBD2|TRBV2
TGTGCCATCCGAGGCGGGGCTAGCGGGAAGTACGAGCAGTACTTC
CAIRGGASGKYEQYF
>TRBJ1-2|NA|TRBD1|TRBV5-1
TGCGCCAGCTCCTACACACAGGGGAACTATGGCTACACCTTC
CASSYTQGNYGYTF
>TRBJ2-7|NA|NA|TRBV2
TGTGCCAGCGGGACTGGGACCTACGAGCAGTACTTC
CASGTGTYEQYF